This is a list of T cell receptor beta chains from one sample in a study of blood T cells in healthy people across ages. TCRdb itself ran the 5' RACE reads through MiXCR, one entry per CDR3 protein. Of roughly 1.4 million distinct CDR3 sequences listed, approximately 59% were seen once; the top ten hold under 8.5%. The sample taken for sequencing was blood. The receptors here all came from a young man in good health. Both conserved end residues are part of each CDR3. The order of the fields is clone size, J gene, D gene, V gene, CDR3 DNA, CDR3 protein. A D gene is named only where the DNA matches it firmly. Clone size is given for some rows only: seen once, a few or many times, or a class if the clone is expanded.

abundance: .; j_gene: TRBJ2-1; d_gene: .; v_gene: TRBV27; CDR3nt: TGTGCCAGCAGTCCCTTCGACTTGACCAATGAGCAGTTCTTC; CDR3aa: CASSPFDLTNEQFF
abundance: once; j_gene: TRBJ2-3; d_gene: .; v_gene: TRBV3-1; CDR3nt: TGTGCCAGCAGCCAAGTCTTACGGACAGCTACCACAGATACGCAGTATTTT; CDR3aa: CASSQVLRTATTDTQYF
abundance: .; j_gene: TRBJ2-1; d_gene: TRBD2; v_gene: TRBV6-5; CDR3nt: TGTGCCAGCAGCCCCGAGGTAGCGGGAATGGGGGGTGAGCAGTTCTTC; CDR3aa: CASSPEVAGMGGEQFF
abundance: .; j_gene: TRBJ2-5; d_gene: .; v_gene: TRBV15; CDR3nt: TGTGCCACCAGCAGAGAGGAAGAGACCCAGTACTTC; CDR3aa: CATSREEETQYF
abundance: few; j_gene: TRBJ2-7; d_gene: .; v_gene: TRBV7-2; CDR3nt: TGTGCCAGCAGCCCACAGGGTTCTTCCGCATACGAGCAGTACTTC; CDR3aa: CASSPQGSSAYEQYF
abundance: .; j_gene: TRBJ2-3; d_gene: .; v_gene: TRBV4-1; CDR3nt: TGCGCCAGCAGCCAAGATGACCGGACTAGCACAGATACGCAGTATTTT; CDR3aa: CASSQDDRTSTDTQYF
abundance: .; j_gene: TRBJ2-3; d_gene: TRBD2; v_gene: TRBV6-6; CDR3nt: TGTGCCAGCAGTAGTAGCGGGGCGACGACAGATACGCAGTATTTT; CDR3aa: CASSSSGATTDTQYF
abundance: .; j_gene: TRBJ2-3; d_gene: .; v_gene: TRBV20-1; CDR3nt: TGCAGTGCTAGATACCCAACCGGGGATACGCAGTATTTT; CDR3aa: CSARYPTGDTQYF
abundance: .; j_gene: TRBJ2-7; d_gene: .; v_gene: TRBV5-5; CDR3nt: TGTGCCAGCAGCTTGACTTCGGCGGTCAGCTCCTACGAGCAGTACTTC; CDR3aa: CASSLTSAVSSYEQYF
abundance: few; j_gene: TRBJ2-7; d_gene: TRBD1; v_gene: TRBV25-1; CDR3nt: TGTGCCAGCAGCTCGCGGAAGGACAGGGCGGAGGGCTACGAGCAGTACTTC; CDR3aa: CASSSRKDRAEGYEQYF
abundance: .; j_gene: TRBJ2-2; d_gene: TRBD2; v_gene: TRBV7-7; CDR3nt: TGTGCTAGCAGCTTAGCGCCGACTAGCGAACGCGGGGAGCTGTTTTTT; CDR3aa: CASSLAPTSERGELFF
abundance: few; j_gene: TRBJ2-7; d_gene: .; v_gene: TRBV4-2; CDR3nt: TGTGCCAGCGGAAAACTAGGGGAGGTATACGAGCAGTACTTC; CDR3aa: CASGKLGEVYEQYF
abundance: .; j_gene: TRBJ2-3; d_gene: TRBD1; v_gene: TRBV20-1; CDR3nt: TGCAGTGCTGACTCGACAGGGGAGGCAGATACGCAGTATTTT; CDR3aa: CSADSTGEADTQYF
abundance: .; j_gene: TRBJ2-7; d_gene: .; v_gene: TRBV6-5; CDR3nt: TGTGCCAGCAGTCCTCCTTACGTCAATCCCTACGAGCAGTACTTC; CDR3aa: CASSPPYVNPYEQYF
abundance: .; j_gene: TRBJ2-7; d_gene: .; v_gene: TRBV20-1; CDR3nt: TGCAGTGCGGTTGGGATCTACGAGCAGTACTTC; CDR3aa: CSAVGIYEQYF
abundance: .; j_gene: TRBJ1-6; d_gene: TRBD1; v_gene: TRBV20-1; CDR3nt: TGCAGTGCTACCCGGACAGGGCTAGGCAATTCACCCCTCCACTTT; CDR3aa: CSATRTGLGNSPLHF
abundance: few; j_gene: TRBJ2-5; d_gene: .; v_gene: TRBV2; CDR3nt: TGTGCCAGCAGTGGGGGAGTCGGAGAGCAGTACTTC; CDR3aa: CASSGGVGEQYF
abundance: .; j_gene: TRBJ2-5; d_gene: .; v_gene: TRBV11-2; CDR3nt: TGTGCCAGCAGCTTAGGTCGAGCGGGTCACCAAGAGACCCAGTACTTC; CDR3aa: CASSLGRAGHQETQYF
abundance: .; j_gene: TRBJ2-7; d_gene: .; v_gene: TRBV6-2/TRBV6-3; CDR3nt: TGTGCCAGCAGTACTTACGGGGGCAGGTCCCCCTACGAGCAGTACTTC; CDR3aa: CASSTYGGRSPYEQYF
abundance: .; j_gene: TRBJ2-3; d_gene: .; v_gene: TRBV2; CDR3nt: TGTGCCAGCAGTGAATTCCCCGAGGACATCCACACAGATACGCAGTATTTT; CDR3aa: CASSEFPEDIHTDTQYF
abundance: .; j_gene: TRBJ2-7; d_gene: .; v_gene: TRBV29-1; CDR3nt: TGCAGCGTTAGAAGGAGTGAGGTGTTGGGGGGGATAAGGGGGTCCTACAATGAGCAGTACTTC; CDR3aa: CSVRRSEVLGGIRGSYNEQYF
abundance: once; j_gene: TRBJ1-2; d_gene: TRBD1; v_gene: TRBV6-5; CDR3nt: TGTGCCAGCAATCAACAAACCGGGACAGGGAACTATGGCTACACCTTC; CDR3aa: CASNQQTGTGNYGYTF